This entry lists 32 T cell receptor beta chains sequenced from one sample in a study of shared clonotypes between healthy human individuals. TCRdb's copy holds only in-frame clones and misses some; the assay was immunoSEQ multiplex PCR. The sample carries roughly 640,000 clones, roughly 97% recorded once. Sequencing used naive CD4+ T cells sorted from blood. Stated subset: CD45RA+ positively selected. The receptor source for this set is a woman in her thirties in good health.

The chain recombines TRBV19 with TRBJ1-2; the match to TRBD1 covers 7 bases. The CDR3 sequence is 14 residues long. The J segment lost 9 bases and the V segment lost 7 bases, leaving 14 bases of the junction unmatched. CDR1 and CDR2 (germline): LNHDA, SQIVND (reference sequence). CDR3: CASNPLHQGVSYTF. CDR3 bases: TGTGCCAGTAATCCACTTCACCAGGGGGTGAGCTACACCTTC. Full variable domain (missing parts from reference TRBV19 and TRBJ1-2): DGGITQSPKYLFRKEGQNVTLSCEQNLNHDAMYWYRQDPGQGLRLIYYSQIVNDFQKGDIAEGYSVSREKKESFPLTVTSAQKNPTAFYLCASNPLHQGVSYTFGSGTRLTVV.

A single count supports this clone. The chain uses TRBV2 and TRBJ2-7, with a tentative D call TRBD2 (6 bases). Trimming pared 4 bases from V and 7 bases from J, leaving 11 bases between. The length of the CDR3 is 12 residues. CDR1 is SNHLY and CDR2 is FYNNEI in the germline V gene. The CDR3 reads CASSGRGWEQYF. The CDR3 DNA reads TGTGCCAGCAGTGGGCGGGGCTGGGAGCAGTACTTC.

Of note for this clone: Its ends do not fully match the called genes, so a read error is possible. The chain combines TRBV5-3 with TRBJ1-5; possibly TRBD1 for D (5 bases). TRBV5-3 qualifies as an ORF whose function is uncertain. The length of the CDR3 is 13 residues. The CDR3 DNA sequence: TGTGCCAGCAGCTTTGGCAGGGATCAGCCCCAGCATTTT. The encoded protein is CASSFGRDQPQHF.

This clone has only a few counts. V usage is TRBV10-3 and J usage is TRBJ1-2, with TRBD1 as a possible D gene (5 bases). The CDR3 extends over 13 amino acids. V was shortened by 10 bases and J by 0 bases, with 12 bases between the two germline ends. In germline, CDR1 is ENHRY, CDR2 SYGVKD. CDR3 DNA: TGTGCCACATCCGGGACCGCTAACTATGGCTACACCTTC. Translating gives CATSGTANYGYTF.

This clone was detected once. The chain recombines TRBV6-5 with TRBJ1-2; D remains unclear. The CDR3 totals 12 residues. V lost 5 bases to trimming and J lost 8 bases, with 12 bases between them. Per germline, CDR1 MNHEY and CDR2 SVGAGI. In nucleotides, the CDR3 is TGTGCCAGCAGTATGGGCCAACGAGGCTACACCTTC. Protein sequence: CASSMGQRGYTF.

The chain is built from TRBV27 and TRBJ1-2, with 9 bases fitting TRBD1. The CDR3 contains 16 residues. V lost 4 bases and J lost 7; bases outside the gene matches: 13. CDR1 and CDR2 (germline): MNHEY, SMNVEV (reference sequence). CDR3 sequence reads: CASSSHPGTGFGGYTF. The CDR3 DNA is TGTGCCAGCAGTTCCCACCCCGGGACAGGGTTTGGTGGCTACACCTTC.

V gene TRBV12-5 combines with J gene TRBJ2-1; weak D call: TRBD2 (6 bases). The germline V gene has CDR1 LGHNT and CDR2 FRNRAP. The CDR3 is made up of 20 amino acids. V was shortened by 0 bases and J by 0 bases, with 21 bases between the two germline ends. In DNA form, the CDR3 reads TGTGCTAGTGGTTTGGTAATGGACGGGAGAGTTGTAAGCTCCTACAATGAGCAGTTCTTC. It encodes CASGLVMDGRVVSSYNEQFF. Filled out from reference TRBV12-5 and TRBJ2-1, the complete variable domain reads DARVTQTPRHKVTEMGQEVTMRCQPILGHNTVFWYRQTMMQGLELLAYFRNRAPLDDSGMPKDRFSAEMPDATLATLKIQPSEPRDSAVYFCASGLVMDGRVVSSYNEQFFGPGTRLTVL.

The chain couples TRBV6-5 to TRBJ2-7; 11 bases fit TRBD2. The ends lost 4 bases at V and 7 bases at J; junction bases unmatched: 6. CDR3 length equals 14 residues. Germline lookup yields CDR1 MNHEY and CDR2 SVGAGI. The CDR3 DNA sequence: TGTGCCAGCAGTTTTAGCGGGAGGGCCGGGGAGCAGTACTTC. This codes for CASSFSGRAGEQYF.

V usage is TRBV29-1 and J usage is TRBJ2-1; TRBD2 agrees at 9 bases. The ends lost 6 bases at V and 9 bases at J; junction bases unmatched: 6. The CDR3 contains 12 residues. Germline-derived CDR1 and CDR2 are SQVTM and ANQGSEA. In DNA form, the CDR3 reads TGCAGCGTGGCGGGGGGGCAGCGTGAGCAGTTCTTC. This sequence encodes CSVAGGQREQFF.

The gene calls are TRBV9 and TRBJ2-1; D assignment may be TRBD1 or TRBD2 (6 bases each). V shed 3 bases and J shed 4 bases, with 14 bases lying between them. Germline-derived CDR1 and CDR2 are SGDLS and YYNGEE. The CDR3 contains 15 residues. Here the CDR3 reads CASSAGASEYNEQFF. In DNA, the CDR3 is TGTGCCAGCAGCGCGGGGGCTAGCGAGTACAATGAGCAGTTCTTC. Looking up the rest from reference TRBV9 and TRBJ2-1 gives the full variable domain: DSGVTQTPKHLITATGQRVTLRCSPRSGDLSVYWYQQSLDQGLQFLIQYYNGEERAKGNILERFSAQQFPDLHSELNLSSLELGDSALYFCASSAGASEYNEQFFGPGTRLTVL.

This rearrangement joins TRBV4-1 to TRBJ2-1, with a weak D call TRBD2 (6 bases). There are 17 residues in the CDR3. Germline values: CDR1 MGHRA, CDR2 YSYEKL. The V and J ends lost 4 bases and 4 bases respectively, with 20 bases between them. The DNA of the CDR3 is TGCGCCAGCAGCCTTCAGACCGGGGGAGCTGCTTACAATGAGCAGTTCTTC. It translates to CASSLQTGGAAYNEQFF.

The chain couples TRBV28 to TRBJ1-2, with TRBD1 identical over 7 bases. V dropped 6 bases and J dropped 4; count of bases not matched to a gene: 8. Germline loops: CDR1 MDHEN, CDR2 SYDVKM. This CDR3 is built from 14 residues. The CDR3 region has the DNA TGTGCCAGCAGCAGACAGGGTTTGGTCTATGGCTACACCTTC. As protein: CASSRQGLVYGYTF.

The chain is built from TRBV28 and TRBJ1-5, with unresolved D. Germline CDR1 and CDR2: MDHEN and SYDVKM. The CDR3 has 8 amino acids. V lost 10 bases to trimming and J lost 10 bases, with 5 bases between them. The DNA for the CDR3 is TGTGCCACCCATCCCCAGCATTTT. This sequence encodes CATHPQHF.

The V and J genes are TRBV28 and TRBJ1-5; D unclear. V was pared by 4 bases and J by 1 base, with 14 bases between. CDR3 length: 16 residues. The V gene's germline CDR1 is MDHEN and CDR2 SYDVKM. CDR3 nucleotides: TGTGCCAGCAGTTCTAGGGCCCGCGCAAGCAATCAGCCCCAGCATTTT. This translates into CASSSRARASNQPQHF.

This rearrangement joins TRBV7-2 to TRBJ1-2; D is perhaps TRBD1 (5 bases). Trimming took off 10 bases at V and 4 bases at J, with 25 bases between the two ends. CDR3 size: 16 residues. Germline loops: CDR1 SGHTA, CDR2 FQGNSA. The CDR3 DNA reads TGTGCCACCCCAAATAGCCGCGGGACGATTAGCTATGGCTACACCTTC. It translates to CATPNSRGTISYGYTF. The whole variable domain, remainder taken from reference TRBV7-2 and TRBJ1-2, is GAGVSQSPSNKVTEKGKDVELRCDPISGHTALYWYRQSLGQGLEFLIYFQGNSAPDKSGLPSDRFSAERTGGSVSTLTIQRTQQEDSAVYLCATPNSRGTISYGYTFGSGTRLTVV.

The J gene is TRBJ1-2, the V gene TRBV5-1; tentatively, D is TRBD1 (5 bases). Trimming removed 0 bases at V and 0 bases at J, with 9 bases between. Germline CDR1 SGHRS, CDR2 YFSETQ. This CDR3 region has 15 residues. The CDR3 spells CASSLGGATNYGYTF. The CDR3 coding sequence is TGCGCCAGCAGCTTGGGAGGGGCGACTAACTATGGCTACACCTTC.

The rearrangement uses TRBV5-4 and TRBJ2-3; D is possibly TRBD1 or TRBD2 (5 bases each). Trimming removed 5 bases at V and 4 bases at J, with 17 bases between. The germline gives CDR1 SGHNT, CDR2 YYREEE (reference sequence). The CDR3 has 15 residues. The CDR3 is CASRPGPNPADTQYF. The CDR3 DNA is TGTGCCAGCAGACCGGGACCGAACCCGGCAGATACGCAGTATTTT.

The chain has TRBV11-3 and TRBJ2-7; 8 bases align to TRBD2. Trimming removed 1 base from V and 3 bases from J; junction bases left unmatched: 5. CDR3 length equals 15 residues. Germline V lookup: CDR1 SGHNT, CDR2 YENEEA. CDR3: CASSLAIAGFYEQYF. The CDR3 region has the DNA TGTGCCAGCAGCTTAGCAATAGCGGGATTCTACGAGCAGTACTTC.

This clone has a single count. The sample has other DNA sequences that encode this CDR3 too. This chain's CDR3 is CASSPQGYGYTF. DNA for the CDR3: TGTGCCAGCTCACCACAGGGGTATGGCTACACCTTC. The chain uses TRBV18 and TRBJ1-2; TRBD1 might be the D (5 bases). V was cut by 1 base and J by 5 bases, with 5 bases left in between. Looked up from germline, CDR1 is KGHSH and CDR2 is LQKENI. The CDR3 has 12 amino acids. The full variable domain, its missing parts supplied by reference TRBV18 and TRBJ1-2, is NAGVMQNPRHLVRRRGQEARLRCSPMKGHSHVYWYRQLPEEGLKFMVYLQKENIIDESGMPKERFSAEFPKEGPSILRIQQVVRGDSAAYFCASSPQGYGYTFGSGTRLTVV.

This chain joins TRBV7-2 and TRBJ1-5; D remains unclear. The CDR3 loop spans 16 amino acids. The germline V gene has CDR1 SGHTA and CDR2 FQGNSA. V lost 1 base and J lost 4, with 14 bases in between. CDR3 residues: CASSLGPGRSNQPQHF. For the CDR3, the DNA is TGTGCCAGCAGCTTAGGCCCGGGAAGATCAAATCAGCCCCAGCATTTT.

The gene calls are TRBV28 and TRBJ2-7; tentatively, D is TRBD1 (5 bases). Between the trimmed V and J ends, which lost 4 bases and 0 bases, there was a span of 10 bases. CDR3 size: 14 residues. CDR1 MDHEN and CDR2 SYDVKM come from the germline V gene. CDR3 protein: CASSSQGPSYEQYF. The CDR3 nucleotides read TGTGCCAGCAGTTCCCAGGGTCCCTCCTACGAGCAGTACTTC.

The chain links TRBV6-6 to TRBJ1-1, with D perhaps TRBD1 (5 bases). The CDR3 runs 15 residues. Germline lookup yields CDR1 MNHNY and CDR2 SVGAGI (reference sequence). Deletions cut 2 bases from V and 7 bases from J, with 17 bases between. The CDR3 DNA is TGTGCCAGCAGTTACCGTCAAGGGGCGCAAATTGAAGCTTTCTTT. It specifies CASSYRQGAQIEAFF.

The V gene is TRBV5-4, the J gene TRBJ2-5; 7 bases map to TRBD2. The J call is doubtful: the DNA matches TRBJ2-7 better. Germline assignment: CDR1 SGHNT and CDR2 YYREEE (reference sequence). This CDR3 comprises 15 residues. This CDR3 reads CASSLGSSGSYEQYF. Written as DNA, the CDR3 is TGTGCCAGCAGCTTGGGGTCTAGCGGTTCCTACGAGCAGTACTTC.

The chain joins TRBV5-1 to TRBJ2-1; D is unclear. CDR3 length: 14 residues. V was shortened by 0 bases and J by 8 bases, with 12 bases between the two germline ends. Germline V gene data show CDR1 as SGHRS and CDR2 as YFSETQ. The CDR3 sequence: CASSLVSPSHEQFF. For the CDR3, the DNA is TGCGCCAGCAGCTTGGTTTCACCATCACATGAGCAGTTCTTC. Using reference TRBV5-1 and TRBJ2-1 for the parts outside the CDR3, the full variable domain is KAGVTQTPRYLIKTRGQQVTLSCSPISGHRSVSWYQQTPGQGLQFLFEYFSETQRNKGNFPGRFSGRQFSNSRSEMNVSTLELGDSALYLCASSLVSPSHEQFFGPGTRLTVL.

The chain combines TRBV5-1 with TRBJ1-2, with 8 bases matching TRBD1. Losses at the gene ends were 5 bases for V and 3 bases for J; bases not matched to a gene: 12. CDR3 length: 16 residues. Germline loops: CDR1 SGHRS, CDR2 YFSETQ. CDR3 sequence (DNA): TGCGCCAGCAGTTATACCGGTACAGGGGGAGACTATGGCTACACCTTC. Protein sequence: CASSYTGTGGDYGYTF.

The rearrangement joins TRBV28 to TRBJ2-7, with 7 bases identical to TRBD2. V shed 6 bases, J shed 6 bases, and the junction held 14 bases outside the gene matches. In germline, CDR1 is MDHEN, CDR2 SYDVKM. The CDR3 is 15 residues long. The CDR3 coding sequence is TGTGCCAGCAGCTCCATCGGGGCGGGAGTCGGCGAGCAGTACTTC. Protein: CASSSIGAGVGEQYF.

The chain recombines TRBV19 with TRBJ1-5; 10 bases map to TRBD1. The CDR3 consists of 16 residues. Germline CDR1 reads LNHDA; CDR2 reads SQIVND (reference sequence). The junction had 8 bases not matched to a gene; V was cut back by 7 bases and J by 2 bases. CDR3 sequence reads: CASKRGTGAGNQPQHF. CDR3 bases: TGTGCCAGTAAAAGGGGGACAGGGGCGGGCAATCAGCCCCAGCATTTT.

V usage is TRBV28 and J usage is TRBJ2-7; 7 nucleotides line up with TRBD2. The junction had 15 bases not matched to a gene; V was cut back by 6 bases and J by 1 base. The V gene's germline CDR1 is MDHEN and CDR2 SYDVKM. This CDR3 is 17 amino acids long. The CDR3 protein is CASSSPSVSGRSYEQYF. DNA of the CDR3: TGTGCCAGCAGCTCCCCAAGCGTTAGCGGGCGGTCCTACGAGCAGTACTTC.

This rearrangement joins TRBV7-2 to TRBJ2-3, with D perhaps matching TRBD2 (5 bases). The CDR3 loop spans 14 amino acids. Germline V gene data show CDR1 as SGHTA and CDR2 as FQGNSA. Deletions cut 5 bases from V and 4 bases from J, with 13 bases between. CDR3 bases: TGTGCCAGCAGCCTCTCGGGGTCCGCAGATACGCAGTATTTT. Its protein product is CASSLSGSADTQYF.

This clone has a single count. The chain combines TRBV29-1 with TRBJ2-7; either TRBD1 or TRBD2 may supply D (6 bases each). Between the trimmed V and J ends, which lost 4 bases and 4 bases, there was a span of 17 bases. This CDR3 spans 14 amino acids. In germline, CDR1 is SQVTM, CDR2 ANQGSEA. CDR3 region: CSVGGGGSQYEQYF. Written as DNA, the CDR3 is TGCAGCGTTGGCGGAGGGGGATCTCAATACGAGCAGTACTTC.

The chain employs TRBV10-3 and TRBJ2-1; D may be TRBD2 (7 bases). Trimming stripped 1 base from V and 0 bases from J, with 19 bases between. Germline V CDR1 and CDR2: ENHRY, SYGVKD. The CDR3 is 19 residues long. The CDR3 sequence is CAISEFSGGRRTSYNEQFF. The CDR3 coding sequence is TGTGCCATCAGTGAGTTCTCCGGGGGGCGACGTACCTCCTACAATGAGCAGTTCTTC.

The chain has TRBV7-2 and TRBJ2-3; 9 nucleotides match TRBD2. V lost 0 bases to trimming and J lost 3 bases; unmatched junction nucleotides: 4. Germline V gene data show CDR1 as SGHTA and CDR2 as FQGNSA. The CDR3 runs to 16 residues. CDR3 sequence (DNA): TGTGCCAGCAGCTTAGCGAGCGGGAGGATAACAGATACGCAGTATTTT. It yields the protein CASSLASGRITDTQYF.